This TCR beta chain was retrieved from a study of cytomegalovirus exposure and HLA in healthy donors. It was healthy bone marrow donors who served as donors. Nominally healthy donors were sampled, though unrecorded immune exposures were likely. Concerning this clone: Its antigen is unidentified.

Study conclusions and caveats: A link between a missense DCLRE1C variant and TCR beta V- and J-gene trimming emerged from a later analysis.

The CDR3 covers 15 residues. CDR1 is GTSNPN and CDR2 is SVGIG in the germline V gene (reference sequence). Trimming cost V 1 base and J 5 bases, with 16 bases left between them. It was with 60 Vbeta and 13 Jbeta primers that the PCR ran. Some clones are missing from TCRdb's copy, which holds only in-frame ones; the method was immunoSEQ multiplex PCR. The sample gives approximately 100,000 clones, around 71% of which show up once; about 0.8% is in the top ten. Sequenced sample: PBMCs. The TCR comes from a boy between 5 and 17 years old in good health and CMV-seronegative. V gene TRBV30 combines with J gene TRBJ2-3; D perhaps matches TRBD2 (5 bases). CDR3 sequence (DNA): TGTGCCTGGAGTGGACCAGTGTCGCGGGTAGATACGCAGTATTTT. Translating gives CAWSGPVSRVDTQYF.